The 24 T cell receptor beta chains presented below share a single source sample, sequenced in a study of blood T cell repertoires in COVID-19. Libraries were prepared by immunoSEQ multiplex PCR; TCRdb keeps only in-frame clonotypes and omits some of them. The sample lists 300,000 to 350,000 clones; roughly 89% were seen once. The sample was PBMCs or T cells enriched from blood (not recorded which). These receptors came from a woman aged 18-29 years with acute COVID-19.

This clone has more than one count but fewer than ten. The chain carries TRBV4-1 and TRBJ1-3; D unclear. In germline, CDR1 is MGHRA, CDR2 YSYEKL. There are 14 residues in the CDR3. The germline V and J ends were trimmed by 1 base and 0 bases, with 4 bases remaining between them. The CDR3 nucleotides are TGCGCCAGCAGCCAAGGACACTCTGGAAACACCATATATTTT. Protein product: CASSQGHSGNTIYF.

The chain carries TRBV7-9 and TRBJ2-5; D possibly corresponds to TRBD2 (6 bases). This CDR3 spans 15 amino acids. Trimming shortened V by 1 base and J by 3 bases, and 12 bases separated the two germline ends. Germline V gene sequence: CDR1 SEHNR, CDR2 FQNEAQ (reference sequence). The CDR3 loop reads CASSLGTRGEETQYF. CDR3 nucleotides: TGTGCCAGCAGCTTAGGGACTCGCGGGGAAGAGACCCAGTACTTC.

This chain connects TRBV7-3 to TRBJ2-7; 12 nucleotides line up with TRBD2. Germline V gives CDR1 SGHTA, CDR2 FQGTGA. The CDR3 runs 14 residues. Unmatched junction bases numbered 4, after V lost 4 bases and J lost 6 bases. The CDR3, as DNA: TGTGCCAGCAGCTCTAGCGGGAGGGCCAGCGAGCAGTACTTC. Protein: CASSSSGRASEQYF.

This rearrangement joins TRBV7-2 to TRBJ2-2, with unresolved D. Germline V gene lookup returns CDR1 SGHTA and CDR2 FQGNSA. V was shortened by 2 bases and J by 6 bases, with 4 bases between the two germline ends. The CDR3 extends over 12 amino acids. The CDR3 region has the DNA TGTGCCAGCAGCTTACCTCCCGGGGAGCTGTTTTTT. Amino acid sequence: CASSLPPGELFF.

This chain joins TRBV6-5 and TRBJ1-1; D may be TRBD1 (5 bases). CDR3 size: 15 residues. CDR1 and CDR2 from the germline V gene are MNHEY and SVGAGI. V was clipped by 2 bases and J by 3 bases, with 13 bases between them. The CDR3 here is CASSYVLGGYTEAFF. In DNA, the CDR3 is TGTGCCAGCAGTTACGTCCTGGGGGGATACACTGAAGCTTTCTTT.

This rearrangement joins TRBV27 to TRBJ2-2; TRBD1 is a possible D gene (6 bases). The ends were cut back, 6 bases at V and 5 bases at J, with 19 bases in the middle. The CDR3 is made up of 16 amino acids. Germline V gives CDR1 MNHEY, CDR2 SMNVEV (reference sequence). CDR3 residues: CASSEPRPRGTGELFF. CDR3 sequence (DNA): TGTGCCAGCAGCGAACCCCGACCCAGGGGAACCGGGGAGCTGTTTTTT.

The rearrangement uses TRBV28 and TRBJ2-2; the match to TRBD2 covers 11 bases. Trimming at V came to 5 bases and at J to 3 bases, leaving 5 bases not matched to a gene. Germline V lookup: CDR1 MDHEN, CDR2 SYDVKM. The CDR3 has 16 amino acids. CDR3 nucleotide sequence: TGTGCCAGCAGTACCGGGACTAGCGGATACACCGGGGAGCTGTTTTTT. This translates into CASSTGTSGYTGELFF.

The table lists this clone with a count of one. The CDR3 sequence: CASTLGLAGGTDTQYF. CDR3 nucleotides: TGTGCCAGCACCCTAGGACTAGCGGGAGGCACAGATACGCAGTATTTT. The genes are TRBV7-9 and TRBJ2-3, with 13 bases fitting TRBD2. V gave up 7 bases and J gave up 1 base; unmatched junction bases: 5. From germline, CDR1 is SEHNR and CDR2 FQNEAQ (reference sequence). This CDR3 contains 16 residues.

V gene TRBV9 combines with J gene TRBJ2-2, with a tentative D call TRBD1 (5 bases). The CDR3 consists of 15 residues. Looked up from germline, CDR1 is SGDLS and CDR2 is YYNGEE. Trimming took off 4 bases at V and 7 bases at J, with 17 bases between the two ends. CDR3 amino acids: CASSPGRDGLGELFF. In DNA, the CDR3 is TGTGCCAGCAGCCCCGGCAGGGATGGTCTCGGGGAGCTGTTTTTT.

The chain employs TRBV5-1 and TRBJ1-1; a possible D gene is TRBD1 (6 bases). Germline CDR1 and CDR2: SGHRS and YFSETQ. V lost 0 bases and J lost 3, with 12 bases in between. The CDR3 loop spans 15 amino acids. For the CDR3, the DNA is TGCGCCAGCAGCTTGGAGGCAGGGGCCTACACTGAAGCTTTCTTT. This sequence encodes CASSLEAGAYTEAFF.

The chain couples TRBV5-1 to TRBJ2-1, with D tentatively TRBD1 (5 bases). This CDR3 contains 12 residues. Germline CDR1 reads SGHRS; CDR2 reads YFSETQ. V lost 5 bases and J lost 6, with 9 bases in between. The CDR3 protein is CASSDSSNEQFF. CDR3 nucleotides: TGCGCCAGCAGTGACAGTAGCAATGAGCAGTTCTTC.

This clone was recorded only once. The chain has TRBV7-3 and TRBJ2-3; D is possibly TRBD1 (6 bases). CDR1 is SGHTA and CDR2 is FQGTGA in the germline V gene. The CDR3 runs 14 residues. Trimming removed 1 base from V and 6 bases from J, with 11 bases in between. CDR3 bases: TGTGCCAGCAGCTTAAACAGGGTTGGTGATACGCAGTATTTT. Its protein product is CASSLNRVGDTQYF.

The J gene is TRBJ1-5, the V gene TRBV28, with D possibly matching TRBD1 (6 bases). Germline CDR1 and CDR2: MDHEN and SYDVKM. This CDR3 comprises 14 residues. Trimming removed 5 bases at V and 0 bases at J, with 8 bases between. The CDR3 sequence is CASSRDISNQPQHF. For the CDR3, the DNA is TGTGCCAGCAGTCGGGACATTAGCAATCAGCCCCAGCATTTT.

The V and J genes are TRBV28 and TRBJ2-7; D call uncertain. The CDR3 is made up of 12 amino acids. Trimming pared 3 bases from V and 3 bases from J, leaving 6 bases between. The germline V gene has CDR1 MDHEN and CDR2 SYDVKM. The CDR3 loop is CASSFLIYEQYF. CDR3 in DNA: TGTGCCAGCAGTTTTCTAATCTACGAGCAGTACTTC. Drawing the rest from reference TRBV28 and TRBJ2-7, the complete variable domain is DVKVTQSSRYLVKRTGEKVFLECVQDMDHENMFWYRQDPGLGLRLIYFSYDVKMKEKGDIPEGYSVSREKKERFSLILESASTNQTSMYLCASSFLIYEQYFGPGTRLTVT.

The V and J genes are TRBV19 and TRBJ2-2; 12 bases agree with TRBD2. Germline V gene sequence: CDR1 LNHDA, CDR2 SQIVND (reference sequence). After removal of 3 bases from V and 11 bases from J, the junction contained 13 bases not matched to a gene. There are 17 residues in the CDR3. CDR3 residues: CASSIGLAGGFRRELFF. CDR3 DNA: TGTGCCAGTAGTATCGGGCTAGCGGGAGGGTTTCGTCGCGAGCTGTTTTTT. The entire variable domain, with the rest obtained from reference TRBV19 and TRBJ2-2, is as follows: DGGITQSPKYLFRKEGQNVTLSCEQNLNHDAMYWYRQDPGQGLRLIYYSQIVNDFQKGDIAEGYSVSREKKESFPLTVTSAQKNPTAFYLCASSIGLAGGFRRELFFGEGSRLTVL.

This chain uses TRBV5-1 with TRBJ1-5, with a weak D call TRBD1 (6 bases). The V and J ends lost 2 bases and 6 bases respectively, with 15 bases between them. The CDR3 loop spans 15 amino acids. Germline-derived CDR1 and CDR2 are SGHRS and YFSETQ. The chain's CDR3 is CASSFRTVPAQPQHF. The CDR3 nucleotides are TGCGCCAGCAGCTTCAGGACAGTGCCGGCTCAGCCCCAGCATTTT. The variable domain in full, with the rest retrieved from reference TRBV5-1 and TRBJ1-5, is KAGVTQTPRYLIKTRGQQVTLSCSPISGHRSVSWYQQTPGQGLQFLFEYFSETQRNKGNFPGRFSGRQFSNSRSEMNVSTLELGDSALYLCASSFRTVPAQPQHFGDGTRLSIL.

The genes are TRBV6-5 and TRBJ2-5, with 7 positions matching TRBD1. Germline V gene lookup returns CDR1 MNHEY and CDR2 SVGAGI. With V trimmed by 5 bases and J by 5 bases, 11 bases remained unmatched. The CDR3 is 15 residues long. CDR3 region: CASSTQSGTAETQYF. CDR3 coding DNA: TGTGCCAGCAGTACCCAATCCGGGACAGCGGAGACCCAGTACTTC.

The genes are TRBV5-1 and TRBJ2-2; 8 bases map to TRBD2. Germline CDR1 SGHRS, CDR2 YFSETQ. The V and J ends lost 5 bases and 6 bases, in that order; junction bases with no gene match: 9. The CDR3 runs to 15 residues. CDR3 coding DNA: TGCGCCAGCAGTTGGTCTAGCGGGTCTTCCGGGGAGCTGTTTTTT. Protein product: CASSWSSGSSGELFF.

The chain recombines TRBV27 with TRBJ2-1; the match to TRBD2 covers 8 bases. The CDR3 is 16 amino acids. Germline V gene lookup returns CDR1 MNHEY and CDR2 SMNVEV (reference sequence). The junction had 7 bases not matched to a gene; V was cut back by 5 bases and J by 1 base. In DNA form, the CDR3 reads TGTGCCAGCAGTCCTACTAGCGGACTTTCCTACAATGAGCAGTTCTTC. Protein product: CASSPTSGLSYNEQFF.

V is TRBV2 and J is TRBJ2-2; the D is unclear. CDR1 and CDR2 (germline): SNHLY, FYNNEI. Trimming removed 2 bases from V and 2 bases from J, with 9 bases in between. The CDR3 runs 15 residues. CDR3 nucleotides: TGTGCCAGCAGTGAATTTTCCTCCAACACCGGGGAGCTGTTTTTT. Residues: CASSEFSSNTGELFF.

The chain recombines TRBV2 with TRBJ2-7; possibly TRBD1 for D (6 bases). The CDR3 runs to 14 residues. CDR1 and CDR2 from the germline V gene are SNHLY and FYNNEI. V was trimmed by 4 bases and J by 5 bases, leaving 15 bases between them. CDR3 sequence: CASSGRQAVNEQYF. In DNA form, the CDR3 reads TGTGCCAGCAGTGGGCGACAGGCCGTGAACGAGCAGTACTTC.

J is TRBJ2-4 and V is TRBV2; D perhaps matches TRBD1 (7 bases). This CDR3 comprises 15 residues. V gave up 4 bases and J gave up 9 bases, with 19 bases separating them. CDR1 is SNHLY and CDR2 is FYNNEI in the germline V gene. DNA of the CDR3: TGTGCCAGCAGTGGTCCCGGGCAGGGGGGTGGCATTCAGTACTTC. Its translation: CASSGPGQGGGIQYF.

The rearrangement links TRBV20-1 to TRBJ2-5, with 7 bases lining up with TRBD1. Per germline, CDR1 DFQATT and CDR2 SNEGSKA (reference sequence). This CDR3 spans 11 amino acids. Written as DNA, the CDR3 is TGCAGGCCCAGGGGGTTCGAGACCCAGTACTTC. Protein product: CRPRGFETQYF.

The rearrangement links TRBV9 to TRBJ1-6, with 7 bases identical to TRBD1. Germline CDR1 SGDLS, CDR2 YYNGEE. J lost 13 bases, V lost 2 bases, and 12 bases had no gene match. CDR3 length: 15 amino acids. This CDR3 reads CASSVGDRGLDPLHF. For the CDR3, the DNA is TGTGCCAGCAGCGTTGGGGACAGAGGGTTAGACCCCCTCCACTTT.